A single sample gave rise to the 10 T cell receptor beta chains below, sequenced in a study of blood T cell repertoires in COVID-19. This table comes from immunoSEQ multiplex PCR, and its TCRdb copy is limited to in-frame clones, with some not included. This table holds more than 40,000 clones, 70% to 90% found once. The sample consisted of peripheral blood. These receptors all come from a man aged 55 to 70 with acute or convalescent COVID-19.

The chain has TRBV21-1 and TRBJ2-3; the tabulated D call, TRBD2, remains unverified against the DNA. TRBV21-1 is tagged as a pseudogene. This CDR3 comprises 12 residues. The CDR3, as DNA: TGTGCCAGTCAACCCGAGAAGGATACGCAGTATTTT. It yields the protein CASQPEKDTQYF.

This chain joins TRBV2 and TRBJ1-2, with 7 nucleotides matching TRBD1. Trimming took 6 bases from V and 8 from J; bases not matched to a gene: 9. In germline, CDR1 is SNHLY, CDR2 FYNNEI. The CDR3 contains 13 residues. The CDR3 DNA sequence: TGTGCCAGCAGCGTAACAGGGGCGCTCGGCTACACCTTC. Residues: CASSVTGALGYTF.

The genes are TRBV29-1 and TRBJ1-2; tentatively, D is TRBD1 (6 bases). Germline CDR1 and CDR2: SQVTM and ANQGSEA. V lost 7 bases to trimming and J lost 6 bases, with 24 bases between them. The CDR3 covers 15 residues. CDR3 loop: CSAQERDTGFDGYTF. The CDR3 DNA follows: TGCAGCGCACAGGAACGGGACACTGGGTTCGATGGCTACACCTTC.

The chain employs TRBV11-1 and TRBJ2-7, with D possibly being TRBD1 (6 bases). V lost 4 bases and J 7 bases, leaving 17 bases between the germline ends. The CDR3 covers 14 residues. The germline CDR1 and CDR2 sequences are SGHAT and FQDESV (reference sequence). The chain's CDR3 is CASSSQGRSGEQYF. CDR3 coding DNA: TGTGCCAGCAGCTCCCAGGGGCGCTCGGGTGAGCAGTACTTC.

The CDR3 is CASPEGTGNYGYTF. The CDR3 coding sequence is TGTGCCAGCCCCGAAGGGACAGGGAACTATGGCTACACCTTC. This chain links TRBV2 with TRBJ1-2; 9 nucleotides align to TRBD1. Germline V gene data show CDR1 as SNHLY and CDR2 as FYNNEI. The V segment lost 8 bases and the J segment 2 bases; nucleotides outside the gene matches: 6. The CDR3 loop spans 14 amino acids.

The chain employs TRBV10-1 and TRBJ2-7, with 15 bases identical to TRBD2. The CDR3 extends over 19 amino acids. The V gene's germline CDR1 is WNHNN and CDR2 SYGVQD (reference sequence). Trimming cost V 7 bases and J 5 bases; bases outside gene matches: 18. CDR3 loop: CASKRRGLAGGPAVDEQYF. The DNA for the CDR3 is TGCGCCAGCAAAAGGAGGGGACTAGCGGGGGGCCCCGCGGTAGACGAGCAGTACTTC.

DNA for the CDR3: TGTGCCAGCAGCTTAGGTCGGCAGGGAGGGGAAAAACTGTTTTTT. This encodes CASSLGRQGGEKLFF. The chain is built from TRBV7-2 and TRBJ1-4; D is perhaps TRBD1 (5 bases). The V end lost 1 base, the J end lost 8 bases, and 14 bases lay between the germline ends. Germline values: CDR1 SGHTA, CDR2 FQGNSA. This CDR3 has 15 amino acids. Based on the CDR3 plus reference TRBV7-2 and TRBJ1-4, the full variable domain is GAGVSQSPSNKVTEKGKDVELRCDPISGHTALYWYRQSLGQGLEFLIYFQGNSAPDKSGLPSDRFSAERTGGSVSTLTIQRTQQEDSAVYLCASSLGRQGGEKLFFGSGTQLSVL.

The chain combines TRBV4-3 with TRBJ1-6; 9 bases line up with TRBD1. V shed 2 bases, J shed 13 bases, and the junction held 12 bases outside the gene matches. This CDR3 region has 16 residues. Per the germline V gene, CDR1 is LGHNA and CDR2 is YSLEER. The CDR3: CASSQSQGAGRTPLHF. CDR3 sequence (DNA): TGCGCCAGCAGCCAATCACAGGGGGCCGGTAGGACGCCCCTCCACTTT.

CDR3 in DNA: TGTGCCAGCAGCTTAGACAGGAGCCCAAACACCATATATTTT. Residues: CASSLDRSPNTIYF. The chain has TRBV5-8 and TRBJ1-3; D perhaps matches TRBD1 (6 bases). From germline, CDR1 is SGHTS and CDR2 YDEGEE. This CDR3 contains 14 residues. V dropped 2 bases and J dropped 6 bases, with 12 bases sitting between them.

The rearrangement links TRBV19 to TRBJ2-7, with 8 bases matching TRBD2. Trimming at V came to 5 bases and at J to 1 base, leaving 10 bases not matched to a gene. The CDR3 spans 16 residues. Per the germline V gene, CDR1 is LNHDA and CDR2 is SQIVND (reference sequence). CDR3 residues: CASSVAGGPPSYEQYF. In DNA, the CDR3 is TGTGCCAGTAGTGTGGCGGGGGGCCCCCCGTCCTACGAGCAGTACTTC.